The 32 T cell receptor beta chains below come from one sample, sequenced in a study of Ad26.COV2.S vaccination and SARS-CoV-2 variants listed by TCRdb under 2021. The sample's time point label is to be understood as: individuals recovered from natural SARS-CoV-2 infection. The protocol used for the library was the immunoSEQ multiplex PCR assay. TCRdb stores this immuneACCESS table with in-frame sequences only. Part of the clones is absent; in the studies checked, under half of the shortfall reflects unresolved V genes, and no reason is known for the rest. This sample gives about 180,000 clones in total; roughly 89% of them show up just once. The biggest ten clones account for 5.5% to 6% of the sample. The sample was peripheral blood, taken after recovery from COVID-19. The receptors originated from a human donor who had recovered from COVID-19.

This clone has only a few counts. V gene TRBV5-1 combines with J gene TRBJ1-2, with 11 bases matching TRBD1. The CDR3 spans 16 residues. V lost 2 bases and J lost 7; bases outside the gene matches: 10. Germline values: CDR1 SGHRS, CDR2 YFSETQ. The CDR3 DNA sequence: TGCGCCAGCAGCTTCCCTCCGGGGACAGGGGGTGGTGGCTACACCTTC. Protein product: CASSFPPGTGGGGYTF.

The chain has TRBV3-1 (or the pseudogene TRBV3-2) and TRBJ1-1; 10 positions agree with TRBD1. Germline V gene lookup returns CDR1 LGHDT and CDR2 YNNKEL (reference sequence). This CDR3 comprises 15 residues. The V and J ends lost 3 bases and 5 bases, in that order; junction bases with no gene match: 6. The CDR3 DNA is TGTGCCAGCAGCCACCTATGGACAGGGGGGACTGAAGCTTTCTTT. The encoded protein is CASSHLWTGGTEAFF.

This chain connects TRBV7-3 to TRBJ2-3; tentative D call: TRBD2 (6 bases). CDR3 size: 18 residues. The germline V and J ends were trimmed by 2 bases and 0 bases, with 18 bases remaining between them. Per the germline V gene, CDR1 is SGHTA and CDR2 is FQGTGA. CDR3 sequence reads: CASSLAGSMLPSTDTQYF. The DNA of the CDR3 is TGTGCCAGCAGCTTAGCGGGGTCCATGTTACCTAGCACAGATACGCAGTATTTT.

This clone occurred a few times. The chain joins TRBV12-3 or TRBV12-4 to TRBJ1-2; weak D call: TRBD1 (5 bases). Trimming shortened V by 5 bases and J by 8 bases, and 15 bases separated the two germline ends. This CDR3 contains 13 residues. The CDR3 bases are TGTGCCAGCAGTCTTAGTTCTAGGGGCGGCTACACCTTC. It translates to CASSLSSRGGYTF.

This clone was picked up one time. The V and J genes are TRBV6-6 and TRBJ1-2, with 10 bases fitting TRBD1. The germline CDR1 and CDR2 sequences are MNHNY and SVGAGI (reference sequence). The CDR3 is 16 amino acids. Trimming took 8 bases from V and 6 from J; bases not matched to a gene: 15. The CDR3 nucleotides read TGTGCCAGCTCGGGTTTGTGGGACAGGGGATGGCATGGCTACACCTTC. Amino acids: CASSGLWDRGWHGYTF.

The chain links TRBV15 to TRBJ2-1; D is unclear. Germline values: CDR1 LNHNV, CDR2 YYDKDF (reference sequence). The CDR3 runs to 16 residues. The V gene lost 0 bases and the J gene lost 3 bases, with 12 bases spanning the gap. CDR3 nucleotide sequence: TGTGCCACCAGCAGAGAAGGTGGTCCGAGCTACAATGAGCAGTTCTTC. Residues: CATSREGGPSYNEQFF.

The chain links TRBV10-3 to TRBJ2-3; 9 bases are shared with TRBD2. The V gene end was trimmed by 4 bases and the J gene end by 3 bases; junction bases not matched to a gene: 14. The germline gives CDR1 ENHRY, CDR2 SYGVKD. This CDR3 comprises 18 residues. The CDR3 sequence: CAISGSRDGSGRTDTQYF. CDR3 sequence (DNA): TGTGCCATCAGTGGTTCAAGGGACGGTAGCGGGAGAACAGATACGCAGTATTTT.

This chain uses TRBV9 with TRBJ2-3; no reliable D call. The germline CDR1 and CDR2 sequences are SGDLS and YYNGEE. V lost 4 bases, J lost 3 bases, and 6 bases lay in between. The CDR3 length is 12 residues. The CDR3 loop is CASSTLTDTQYF. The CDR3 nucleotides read TGTGCCAGCAGCACCCTGACAGATACGCAGTATTTT.

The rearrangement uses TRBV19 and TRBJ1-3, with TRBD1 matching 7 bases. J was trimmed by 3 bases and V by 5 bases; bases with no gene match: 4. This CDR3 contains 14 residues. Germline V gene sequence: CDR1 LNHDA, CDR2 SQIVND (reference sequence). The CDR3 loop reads CASSQGGYGNTIYF. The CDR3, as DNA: TGTGCCAGTAGTCAAGGGGGCTATGGAAACACCATATATTTT.

The CDR3 coding sequence is TGCGCCAGCAGCCAAGATCGCGACAGATATGTTAGGGTAAACATTCAGTACTTC. As protein: CASSQDRDRYVRVNIQYF. The chain recombines TRBV4-1 with TRBJ2-4; perhaps TRBD1 as D (5 bases). CDR1 is MGHRA, CDR2 YSYEKL, per germline. The V end was cut by 0 bases, the J end by 6 bases, with 21 bases between. The length of the CDR3 is 18 residues.

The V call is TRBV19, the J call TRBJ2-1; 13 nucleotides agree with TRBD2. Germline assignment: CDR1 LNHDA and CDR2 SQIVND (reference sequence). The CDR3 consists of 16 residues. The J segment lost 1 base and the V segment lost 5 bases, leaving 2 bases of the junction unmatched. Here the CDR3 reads CASSRTSGRSYNEQFF. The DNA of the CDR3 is TGTGCCAGTAGTCGGACTAGCGGGAGATCCTACAATGAGCAGTTCTTC.

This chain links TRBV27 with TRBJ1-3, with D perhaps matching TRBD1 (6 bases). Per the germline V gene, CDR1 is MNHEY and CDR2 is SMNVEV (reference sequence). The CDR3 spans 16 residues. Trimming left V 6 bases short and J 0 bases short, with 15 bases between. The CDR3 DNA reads TGTGCCAGCAGCCTCGGACAGCCGAGCTCTGGAAACACCATATATTTT. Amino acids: CASSLGQPSSGNTIYF.

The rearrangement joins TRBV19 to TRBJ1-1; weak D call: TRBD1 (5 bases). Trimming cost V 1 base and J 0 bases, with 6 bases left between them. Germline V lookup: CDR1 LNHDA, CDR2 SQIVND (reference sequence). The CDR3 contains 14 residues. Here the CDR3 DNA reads TGTGCCAGTAGTATAGGGGACGTGAACACTGAAGCTTTCTTT. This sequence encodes CASSIGDVNTEAFF. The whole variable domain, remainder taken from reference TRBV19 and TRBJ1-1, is DGGITQSPKYLFRKEGQNVTLSCEQNLNHDAMYWYRQDPGQGLRLIYYSQIVNDFQKGDIAEGYSVSREKKESFPLTVTSAQKNPTAFYLCASSIGDVNTEAFFGQGTRLTVV.

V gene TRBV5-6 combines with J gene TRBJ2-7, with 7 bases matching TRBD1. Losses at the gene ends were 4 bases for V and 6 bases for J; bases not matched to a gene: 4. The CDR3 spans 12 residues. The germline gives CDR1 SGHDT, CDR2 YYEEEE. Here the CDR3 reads CASSRQGREQYF. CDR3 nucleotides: TGTGCCAGCAGCCGACAGGGACGCGAGCAGTACTTC. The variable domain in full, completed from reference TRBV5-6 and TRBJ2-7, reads DAGVTQSPTHLIKTRGQQVTLRCSPKSGHDTVSWYQQALGQGPQFIFQYYEEEERQRGNFPDRFSGHQFPNYSSELNVNALLLGDSALYLCASSRQGREQYFGPGTRLTVT.

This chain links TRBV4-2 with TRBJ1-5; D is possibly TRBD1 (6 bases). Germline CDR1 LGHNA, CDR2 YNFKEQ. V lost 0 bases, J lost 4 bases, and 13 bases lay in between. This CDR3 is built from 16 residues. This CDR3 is CASSQDRQGRNQPQHF. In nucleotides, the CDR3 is TGTGCCAGCAGCCAAGATAGGCAGGGGCGTAATCAGCCCCAGCATTTT.

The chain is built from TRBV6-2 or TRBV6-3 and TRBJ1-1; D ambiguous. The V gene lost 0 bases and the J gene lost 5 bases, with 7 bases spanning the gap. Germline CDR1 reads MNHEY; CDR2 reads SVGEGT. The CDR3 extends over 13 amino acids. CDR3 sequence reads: CASSYSRGTEAFF. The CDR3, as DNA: TGTGCCAGCAGTTACTCGCGGGGAACTGAAGCTTTCTTT.

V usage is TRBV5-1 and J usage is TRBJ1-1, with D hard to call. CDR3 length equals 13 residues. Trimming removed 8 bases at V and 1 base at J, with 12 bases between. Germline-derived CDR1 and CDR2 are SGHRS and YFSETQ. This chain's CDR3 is CASHRSENTEAFF. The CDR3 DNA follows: TGCGCCAGTCATAGATCTGAGAACACTGAAGCTTTCTTT.

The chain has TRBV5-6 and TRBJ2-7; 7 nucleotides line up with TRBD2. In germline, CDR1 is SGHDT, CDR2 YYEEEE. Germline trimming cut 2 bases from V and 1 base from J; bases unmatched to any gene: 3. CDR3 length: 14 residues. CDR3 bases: TGTGCCAGCAGCTTAGGGGAGGGGTCCTACGAGCAGTACTTC. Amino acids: CASSLGEGSYEQYF. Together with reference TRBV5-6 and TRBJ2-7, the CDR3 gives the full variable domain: DAGVTQSPTHLIKTRGQQVTLRCSPKSGHDTVSWYQQALGQGPQFIFQYYEEEERQRGNFPDRFSGHQFPNYSSELNVNALLLGDSALYLCASSLGEGSYEQYFGPGTRLTVT.

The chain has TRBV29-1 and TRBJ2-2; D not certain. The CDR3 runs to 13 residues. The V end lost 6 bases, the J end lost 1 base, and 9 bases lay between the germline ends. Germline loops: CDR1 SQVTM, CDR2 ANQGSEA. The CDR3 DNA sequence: TGCAGCGTCCGGATTGAGAACACCGGGGAGCTGTTTTTT. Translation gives CSVRIENTGELFF.

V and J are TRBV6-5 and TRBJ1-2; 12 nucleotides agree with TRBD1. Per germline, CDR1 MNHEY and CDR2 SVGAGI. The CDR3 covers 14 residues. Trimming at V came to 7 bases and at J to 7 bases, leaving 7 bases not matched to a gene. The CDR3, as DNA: TGTGCCAGCACCCGGGACAGGGGGCTTGGTGGCTACACCTTC. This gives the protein CASTRDRGLGGYTF.

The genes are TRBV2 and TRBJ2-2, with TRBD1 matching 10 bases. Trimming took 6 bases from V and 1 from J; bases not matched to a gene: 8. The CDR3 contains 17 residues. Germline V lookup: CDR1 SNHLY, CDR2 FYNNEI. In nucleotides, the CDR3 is TGTGCCAGCAGGACCCGGACAGGGGGGATGAACACCGGGGAGCTGTTTTTT. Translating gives CASRTRTGGMNTGELFF.

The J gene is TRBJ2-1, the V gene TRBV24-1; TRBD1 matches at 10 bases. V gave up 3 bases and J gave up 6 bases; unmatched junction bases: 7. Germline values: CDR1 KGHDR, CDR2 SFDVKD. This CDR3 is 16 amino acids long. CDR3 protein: CATSDPPGQGTNEQFF. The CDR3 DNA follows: TGTGCCACCAGTGATCCTCCGGGACAGGGGACCAATGAGCAGTTCTTC.

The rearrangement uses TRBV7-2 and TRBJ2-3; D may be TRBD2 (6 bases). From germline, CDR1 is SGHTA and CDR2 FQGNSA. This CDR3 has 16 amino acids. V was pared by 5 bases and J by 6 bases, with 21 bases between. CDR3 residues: CASSPTRARGGDTQYF. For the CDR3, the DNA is TGTGCCAGCAGCCCCACCCGGGCCCGAGGAGGGGATACGCAGTATTTT.

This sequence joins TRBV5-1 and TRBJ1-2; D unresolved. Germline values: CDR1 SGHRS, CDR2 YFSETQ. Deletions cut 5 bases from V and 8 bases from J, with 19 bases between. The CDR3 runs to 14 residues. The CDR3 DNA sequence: TGCGCCAGCAGGTCCGGGGTATTGGTTAACGGCTACACCTTC. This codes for CASRSGVLVNGYTF.

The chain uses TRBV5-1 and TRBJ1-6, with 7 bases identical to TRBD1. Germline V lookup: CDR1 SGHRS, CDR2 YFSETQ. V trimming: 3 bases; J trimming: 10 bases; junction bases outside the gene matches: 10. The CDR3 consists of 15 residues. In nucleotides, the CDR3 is TGCGCCAGCAGCTCGAGACAGGGAAGGGGGTCACCCCTCCACTTT. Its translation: CASSSRQGRGSPLHF. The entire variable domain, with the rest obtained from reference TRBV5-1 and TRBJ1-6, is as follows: KAGVTQTPRYLIKTRGQQVTLSCSPISGHRSVSWYQQTPGQGLQFLFEYFSETQRNKGNFPGRFSGRQFSNSRSEMNVSTLELGDSALYLCASSSRQGRGSPLHFGNGTRLTVT.

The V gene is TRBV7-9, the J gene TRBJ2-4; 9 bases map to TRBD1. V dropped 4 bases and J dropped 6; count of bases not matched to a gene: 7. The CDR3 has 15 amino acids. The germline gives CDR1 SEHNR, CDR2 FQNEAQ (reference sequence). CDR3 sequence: CASSSPGQGPNIQYF. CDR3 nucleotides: TGTGCCAGCAGCTCGCCGGGACAGGGTCCAAACATTCAGTACTTC.

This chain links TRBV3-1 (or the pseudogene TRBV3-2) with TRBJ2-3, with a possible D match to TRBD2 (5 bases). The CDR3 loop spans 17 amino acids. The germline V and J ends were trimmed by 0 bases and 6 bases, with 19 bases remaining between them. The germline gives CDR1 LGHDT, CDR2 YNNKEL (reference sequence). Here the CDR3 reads CASSQEVTGTRGDTQYF. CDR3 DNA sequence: TGTGCCAGCAGCCAAGAAGTAACTGGAACTCGCGGGGATACGCAGTATTTT.

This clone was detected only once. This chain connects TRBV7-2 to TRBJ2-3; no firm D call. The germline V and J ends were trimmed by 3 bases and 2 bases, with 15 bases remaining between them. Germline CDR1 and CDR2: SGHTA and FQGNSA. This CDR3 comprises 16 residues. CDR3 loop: CASSLFGRSHTDTQYF. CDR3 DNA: TGTGCCAGCAGCTTGTTTGGTAGGAGCCACACAGATACGCAGTATTTT.

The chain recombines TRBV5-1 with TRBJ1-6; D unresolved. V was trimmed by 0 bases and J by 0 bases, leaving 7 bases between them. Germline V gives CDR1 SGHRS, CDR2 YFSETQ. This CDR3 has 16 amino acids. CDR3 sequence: CASSLEDFSYNSPLHF. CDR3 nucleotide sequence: TGCGCCAGCAGCTTGGAGGATTTCTCCTATAATTCACCCCTCCACTTT.

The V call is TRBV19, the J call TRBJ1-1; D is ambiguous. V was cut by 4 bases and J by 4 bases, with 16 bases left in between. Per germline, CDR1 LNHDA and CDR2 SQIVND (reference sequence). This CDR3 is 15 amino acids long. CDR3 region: CASSTDPSRLTEAFF. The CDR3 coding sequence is TGTGCCAGTAGTACGGACCCGTCCCGGCTCACTGAAGCTTTCTTT.

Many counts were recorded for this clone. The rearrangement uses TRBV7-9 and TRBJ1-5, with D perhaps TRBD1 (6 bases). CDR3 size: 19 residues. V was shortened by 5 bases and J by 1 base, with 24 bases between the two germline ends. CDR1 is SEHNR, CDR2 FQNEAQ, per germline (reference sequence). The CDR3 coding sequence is TGTGCCAGCAGCCTGTTCCCGGGACAACCCCTTTTAAGCAATCAGCCCCAGCATTTT. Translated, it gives CASSLFPGQPLLSNQPQHF.

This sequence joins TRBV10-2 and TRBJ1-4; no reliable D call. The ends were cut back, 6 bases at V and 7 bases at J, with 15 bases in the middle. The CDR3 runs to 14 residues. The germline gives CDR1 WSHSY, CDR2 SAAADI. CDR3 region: CASRESTFSEKLFF. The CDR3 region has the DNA TGCGCCAGCAGGGAATCGACCTTTAGTGAAAAACTGTTTTTT.